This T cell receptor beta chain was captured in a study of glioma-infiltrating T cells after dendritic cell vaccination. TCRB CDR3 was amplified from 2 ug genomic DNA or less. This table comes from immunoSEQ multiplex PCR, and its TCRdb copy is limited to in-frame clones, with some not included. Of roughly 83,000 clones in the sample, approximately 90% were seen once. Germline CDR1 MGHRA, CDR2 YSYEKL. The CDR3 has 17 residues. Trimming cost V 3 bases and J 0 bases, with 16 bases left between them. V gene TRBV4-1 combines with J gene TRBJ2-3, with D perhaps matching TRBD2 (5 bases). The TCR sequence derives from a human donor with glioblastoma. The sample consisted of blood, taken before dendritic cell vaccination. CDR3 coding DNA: TGCGCCAGCAGCCATCCTCTAGCAGCCTTTAGCACAGATACGCAGTATTTT. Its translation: CASSHPLAAFSTDTQYF.